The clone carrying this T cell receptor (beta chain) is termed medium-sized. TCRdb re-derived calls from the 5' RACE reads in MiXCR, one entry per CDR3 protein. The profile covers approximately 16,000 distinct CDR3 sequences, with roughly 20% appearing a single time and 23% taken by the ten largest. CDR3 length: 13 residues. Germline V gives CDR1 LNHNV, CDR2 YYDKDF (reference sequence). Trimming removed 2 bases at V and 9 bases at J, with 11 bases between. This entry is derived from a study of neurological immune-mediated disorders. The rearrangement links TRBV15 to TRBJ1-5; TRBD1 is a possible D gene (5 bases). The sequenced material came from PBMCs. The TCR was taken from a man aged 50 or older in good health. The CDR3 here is CATSRQGSAPQHF. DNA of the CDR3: TGTGCCACCAGCAGACAGGGTTCCGCGCCCCAGCATTTT.